What follows are 23 T cell receptor beta chains derived from one specimen sequenced in a study of blood T cell repertoires in COVID-19. Sequenced by immunoSEQ multiplex PCR; TCRdb stores in-frame clones only, minus some. The sample yields approximately 140,000 clones, about four fifths seen once. Sequencing used peripheral blood. These receptors all stem from a woman aged 80 or over with acute or convalescent COVID-19.

The genes are TRBV5-1 and TRBJ2-7, with D possibly matching TRBD2 (6 bases). CDR1 is SGHRS and CDR2 is YFSETQ in the germline V gene. The CDR3 has 16 amino acids. Trimming removed 0 bases from V and 6 bases from J, with 19 bases in between. The CDR3 DNA reads as TGCGCCAGCAGCTTGGTGTGGGACTCAGCGTCTCGCGAGCAGTACTTC. Translating gives CASSLVWDSASREQYF. Filled out from reference TRBV5-1 and TRBJ2-7, the complete variable domain reads KAGVTQTPRYLIKTRGQQVTLSCSPISGHRSVSWYQQTPGQGLQFLFEYFSETQRNKGNFPGRFSGRQFSNSRSEMNVSTLELGDSALYLCASSLVWDSASREQYFGPGTRLTVT.

The count of this clone is one. The chain uses TRBV30 and TRBJ1-3; no clear D gene. Germline-derived CDR1 and CDR2 are GTSNPN and SVGIG (reference sequence). The CDR3 contains 14 residues. The ends were cut back, 4 bases at V and 0 bases at J, with 10 bases in the middle. The CDR3 sequence is CAWTDTHSGNTIYF. The DNA for the CDR3 is TGTGCCTGGACCGACACTCACTCTGGAAACACCATATATTTT.

V gene TRBV5-1 combines with J gene TRBJ2-1; possible D gene TRBD2, 6 bases. The CDR3 spans 15 residues. Trimming shortened V by 0 bases and J by 5 bases, and 12 bases separated the two germline ends. CDR1 is SGHRS and CDR2 is YFSETQ in the germline V gene. The CDR3 loop reads CASSLDGSANNEQFF. In DNA, the CDR3 is TGCGCCAGCAGCTTGGACGGGAGCGCCAACAATGAGCAGTTCTTC.

This CDR3 is CASSETGQGAGGYTF. The CDR3 DNA reads TGCGCCAGCAGTGAGACGGGACAGGGGGCGGGTGGCTACACCTTC. The chain combines TRBV10-2 with TRBJ1-2; 12 positions match TRBD1. The CDR3 spans 15 residues. V lost 2 bases, J lost 7 bases, and 5 bases stayed unmatched. In germline, CDR1 is WSHSY, CDR2 SAAADI.

This rearrangement joins TRBV5-1 to TRBJ1-6; the match to TRBD1 covers 9 bases. Germline lookup yields CDR1 SGHRS and CDR2 YFSETQ. The CDR3 has 16 residues. Trimming removed 1 base from V and 10 bases from J; junction bases left unmatched: 9. The CDR3 loop reads CASSLLPGQGESPLHF. The CDR3 DNA sequence: TGCGCCAGCAGCTTGTTACCGGGACAGGGAGAATCACCCCTCCACTTT.

The rearrangement uses TRBV7-2 and TRBJ1-2; weak D call: TRBD1 (5 bases). CDR1 and CDR2 from the germline V gene are SGHTA and FQGNSA. Trimming stripped 5 bases from V and 8 bases from J, with 18 bases between. The CDR3 has 14 amino acids. CDR3 loop: CASSPYSDSLGYTF. The CDR3 DNA reads TGTGCCAGCAGCCCCTATAGTGACAGTTTGGGCTACACCTTC. Variable domain in full (rest from reference TRBV7-2 and TRBJ1-2): GAGVSQSPSNKVTEKGKDVELRCDPISGHTALYWYRQSLGQGLEFLIYFQGNSAPDKSGLPSDRFSAERTGGSVSTLTIQRTQQEDSAVYLCASSPYSDSLGYTFGSGTRLTVV.

The chain recombines TRBV7-9 with TRBJ2-6; D perhaps matches TRBD1 (6 bases). CDR1 and CDR2 from the germline V gene are SEHNR and FQNEAQ (reference sequence). There are 14 residues in the CDR3. V dropped 8 bases and J dropped 1 base, with 9 bases sitting between them. The CDR3, as DNA: TGTGCCAGCTTAGGACAGTCTGGGGCCAACGTCCTGACTTTC. Protein sequence: CASLGQSGANVLTF.

This chain uses TRBV5-6 with TRBJ1-2, with 7 bases fitting TRBD1. J was trimmed by 2 bases and V by 3 bases; bases with no gene match: 7. CDR1 SGHDT and CDR2 YYEEEE come from the germline V gene. This CDR3 comprises 15 residues. As DNA, the CDR3 is TGTGCCAGCAGCTGGGGGACAGACCCGAACTATGGCTACACCTTC. This gives the protein CASSWGTDPNYGYTF. The full variable domain, rest sourced from reference TRBV5-6 and TRBJ1-2, is DAGVTQSPTHLIKTRGQQVTLRCSPKSGHDTVSWYQQALGQGPQFIFQYYEEEERQRGNFPDRFSGHQFPNYSSELNVNALLLGDSALYLCASSWGTDPNYGYTFGSGTRLTVV.

The chain is built from TRBV4-1 and TRBJ1-1, with no clear D. V shed 4 bases and J shed 4 bases, with 10 bases lying between them. In germline, CDR1 is MGHRA, CDR2 YSYEKL. The CDR3 spans 13 residues. The CDR3 here is CASSRQEGTEAFF. CDR3 nucleotide sequence: TGCGCCAGCAGCCGCCAGGAGGGCACTGAAGCTTTCTTT.

This chain joins TRBV5-1 and TRBJ1-1; no clear D gene. The CDR3 spans 15 residues. Germline lookup yields CDR1 SGHRS and CDR2 YFSETQ. The V end was cut by 8 bases, the J end by 0 bases, with 17 bases between. The CDR3 here is CASKSQANVNTEAFF. The CDR3 DNA sequence: TGCGCCAGTAAGTCTCAAGCAAACGTGAACACTGAAGCTTTCTTT.

The genes are TRBV7-6 and TRBJ2-1; 11 nucleotides align to TRBD2. Germline CDR1 reads SGHVS; CDR2 reads FNYEAQ. CDR3 length: 16 residues. Trimming cost V 1 base and J 4 bases; bases outside gene matches: 3. CDR3: CASSLEGTSGYNEQFF. The CDR3 nucleotides are TGTGCCAGCAGCTTAGAAGGGACTAGCGGATACAATGAGCAGTTCTTC.

V gene TRBV7-8 combines with J gene TRBJ1-1; 7 bases line up with TRBD1. Per the germline V gene, CDR1 is SGHVS and CDR2 is FQNEAQ. CDR3 length: 12 residues. Losses at the gene ends were 4 bases for V and 6 bases for J; bases not matched to a gene: 2. The CDR3 bases are TGTGCCAGCAGCTGGACAGGCGCTGAAGCTTTCTTT. It codes for CASSWTGAEAFF.

The chain carries TRBV10-1 and TRBJ2-1, with 7 bases aligning to TRBD1. The CDR3 totals 16 residues. J lost 6 bases, V lost 3 bases, and 11 bases had no gene match. The V gene's germline CDR1 is WNHNN and CDR2 SYGVQD (reference sequence). The CDR3 sequence is CASSDLGGPVINEQFF. CDR3 DNA: TGCGCCAGCAGTGATTTAGGGGGCCCGGTGATCAATGAGCAGTTCTTC.

V usage is TRBV7-6 and J usage is TRBJ2-1, with 9 bases identical to TRBD1. The V gene end was trimmed by 5 bases and the J gene end by 7 bases; junction bases not matched to a gene: 9. CDR1 and CDR2 from the germline V gene are SGHVS and FNYEAQ. This CDR3 contains 15 residues. The CDR3 DNA sequence: TGTGCCAGCAGCGAGACCGGGACAGGGTCAAATGAGCAGTTCTTC. It codes for CASSETGTGSNEQFF. Looking up the rest from reference TRBV7-6 and TRBJ2-1 gives the full variable domain: GAGVSQSPRYKVTKRGQDVALRCDPISGHVSLYWYRQALGQGPEFLTYFNYEAQQDKSGLPNDRFSAERPEGSISTLTIQRTEQRDSAMYRCASSETGTGSNEQFFGPGTRLTVL.

The chain couples TRBV4-3 to TRBJ2-7; D unclear. The germline CDR1 and CDR2 sequences are LGHNA and YSLEER. The V end lost 1 base, the J end lost 0 bases, and 7 bases lay between the germline ends. CDR3 length: 14 residues. The CDR3 reads CASSQGQYSYEQYF. In DNA form, the CDR3 reads TGCGCCAGCAGCCAAGGGCAGTACTCCTACGAGCAGTACTTC.

The chain combines TRBV6-5 with TRBJ1-5; TRBD1 aligns across 7 bases. The CDR3 contains 14 residues. Germline V gene data show CDR1 as MNHEY and CDR2 as SVGAGI. Trimming removed 9 bases from V and 2 bases from J; junction bases left unmatched: 7. CDR3 region: CASRQGFRNQPQHF. The CDR3 coding sequence is TGTGCCAGTCGACAGGGTTTTCGCAATCAGCCCCAGCATTTT.

The rearrangement uses TRBV30 and TRBJ2-5; D unclear. CDR3 length: 9 residues. Trimming left V 4 bases short and J 10 bases short, with 7 bases between. Germline V gene lookup returns CDR1 GTSNPN and CDR2 SVGIG (reference sequence). CDR3 region: CAWTVDQYF. The CDR3 DNA is TGTGCCTGGACGGTTGACCAGTACTTC.

The genes are TRBV7-2 and TRBJ1-1; 8 bases map to TRBD1. V trimming: 5 bases; J trimming: 4 bases; junction bases outside the gene matches: 6. The CDR3 sequence is 14 residues long. Germline CDR1 and CDR2: SGHTA and FQGNSA. The CDR3 DNA sequence: TGTGCCAGCAGCCCAGACAGGGGAAGCACTGAAGCTTTCTTT. Protein sequence: CASSPDRGSTEAFF.

The chain has TRBV21-1 and TRBJ2-7; the table calls TRBD1, which could not be checked here. TRBV21-1 constitutes a pseudogene. The CDR3 sequence is 16 residues long. For the CDR3, the DNA is TGTGCCAGCAGCCTCCCGGTTGGACAGCCAATCTACGAGCAGTACTTC. This encodes CASSLPVGQPIYEQYF.

The chain recombines TRBV2 with TRBJ1-2; 8 bases agree with TRBD1. J was trimmed by 3 bases and V by 6 bases; bases with no gene match: 6. CDR1 and CDR2 from the germline V gene are SNHLY and FYNNEI. This CDR3 region has 14 residues. CDR3 DNA: TGTGCCAGCAGGCGACAGGGGATGGACTATGGCTACACCTTC. It encodes CASRRQGMDYGYTF.

This rearrangement joins TRBV2 to TRBJ1-1, with D perhaps matching TRBD1 (5 bases). V was cut by 6 bases and J by 4 bases, with 18 bases left in between. The CDR3 is made up of 15 amino acids. Germline assignment: CDR1 SNHLY and CDR2 FYNNEI. CDR3 sequence: CASSIGVGGGTEAFF. The CDR3, as DNA: TGTGCCAGCAGCATAGGGGTTGGGGGAGGCACTGAAGCTTTCTTT.

This sequence joins TRBV5-6 and TRBJ2-2; D possibly corresponds to TRBD1 (6 bases). This CDR3 region has 15 residues. CDR1 SGHDT and CDR2 YYEEEE come from the germline V gene. Deletions cut 2 bases from V and 4 bases from J, with 12 bases between. Here the CDR3 DNA reads TGTGCCAGCAGCTTTGGCAGGGGATTCACCGGGGAGCTGTTTTTT. Amino acid sequence: CASSFGRGFTGELFF.

This clone was picked up one time. The V and J genes are TRBV4-3 and TRBJ2-7, with 7 bases lining up with TRBD2. The CDR3 covers 15 residues. Trimming took 5 bases from V and 1 from J; bases not matched to a gene: 8. Germline V lookup: CDR1 LGHNA, CDR2 YSLEER. DNA of the CDR3: TGCGCCAGCAGCTATGGGACGGGAGGTTCCTACGAGCAGTACTTC. It yields the protein CASSYGTGGSYEQYF.